This entry lists 13 T cell receptor beta chains sequenced from one sample in a study of T-cell memory formation after mild COVID-19. TCRdb processed the 5' RACE reads anew with MiXCR; each CDR3 protein has one entry. The data hold about 430,000 distinct CDR3 sequences, with about 24% observed a single time. Sequenced input: PBMCs or a T cell subset sorted from them (not recorded which). The receptors were sampled from an adult woman who had mild COVID-19 (a few samples of this study predate the infection). Cell type and time point are not known.

V is TRBV11-2 and J is TRBJ1-1; no definite D call. With 1 base removed from V and 1 base from J, the gap between germline ends came to 13 bases. The CDR3 runs to 16 residues. From germline, CDR1 is SGHAT and CDR2 FQNNGV. The CDR3 sequence: CASSLGPNGWNTEAFF. CDR3 sequence (DNA): TGTGCCAGCAGCTTAGGCCCAAACGGGTGGAACACTGAAGCTTTCTTT.

This clonotype turned up a few times. V is TRBV14 and J is TRBJ2-3; the D gene is possibly TRBD2 (5 bases). Germline values: CDR1 SGHDN, CDR2 FVKESK. This CDR3 is built from 15 residues. V was cut by 2 bases and J by 0 bases, with 9 bases left in between. The CDR3 DNA is TGTGCCAGCAGCCAACCGGGGATCAGCACAGATACGCAGTATTTT. Translated, it gives CASSQPGISTDTQYF.

There are a few counts of this clonotype. J is TRBJ2-2 and V is TRBV5-1, with 9 nucleotides matching TRBD1. V gave up 0 bases and J gave up 4 bases; unmatched junction bases: 7. There are 17 residues in the CDR3. Germline V gene sequence: CDR1 SGHRS, CDR2 YFSETQ. DNA of the CDR3: TGCGCCAGCAGCTTGGTGGCCGGGACAGGGAGCACCGGGGAGCTGTTTTTT. It codes for CASSLVAGTGSTGELFF.

The rearrangement links TRBV12-3 or TRBV12-4 to TRBJ1-1; no reliable D call. Trimming cost V 6 bases and J 0 bases, with 11 bases left between them. The CDR3 loop spans 14 amino acids. The CDR3 is CASRGGRVNTEAFF. The CDR3 coding sequence is TGTGCCAGCAGGGGAGGACGGGTGAACACTGAAGCTTTCTTT.

This clonotype was counted a few times. The V and J genes are TRBV5-1 and TRBJ2-2; possibly TRBD1 for D (5 bases). Germline values: CDR1 SGHRS, CDR2 YFSETQ. CDR3 size: 19 residues. Trimming pared 3 bases from V and 1 base from J, leaving 22 bases between. The CDR3 nucleotides read TGCGCCAGCAGCTCTCCTCTCGAACGACAGCAACAGAACACCGGGGAGCTGTTTTTT. Translated, it gives CASSSPLERQQQNTGELFF.

V and J are TRBV6-5 and TRBJ1-2, with 9 nucleotides matching TRBD1. The CDR3 has 16 residues. The germline V gene has CDR1 MNHEY and CDR2 SVGAGI. The J segment lost 2 bases and the V segment lost 0 bases, leaving 4 bases of the junction unmatched. The CDR3 sequence is CASSYSGTGLNYGYTF. The CDR3 coding sequence is TGTGCCAGCAGTTACTCGGGGACAGGGCTCAACTATGGCTACACCTTC.

This chain joins TRBV18 and TRBJ1-1; no definite D call. Per germline, CDR1 KGHSH and CDR2 LQKENI. The CDR3 spans 14 residues. Trimming took 0 bases from V and 7 from J, leaving 12 bases between them. The CDR3 protein is CASSPPSQLGEAFF. The CDR3 bases are TGTGCCAGCTCACCACCGTCGCAGCTGGGTGAAGCTTTCTTT.

V is TRBV20-1 and J is TRBJ1-1; weak D call: TRBD1 (5 bases). This CDR3 contains 14 residues. Germline CDR1 reads DFQATT; CDR2 reads SNEGSKA (reference sequence). Trimming shortened V by 6 bases and J by 4 bases, and 18 bases separated the two germline ends. This CDR3 reads CSAISGVRATEAFF. The CDR3 DNA is TGCAGTGCCATATCTGGTGTCAGGGCCACTGAAGCTTTCTTT.

This clonotype was observed a handful of times. This chain joins TRBV18 and TRBJ2-1; 7 bases align to TRBD2. J lost 7 bases, V lost 6 bases, and 15 bases had no gene match. Looked up from germline, CDR1 is KGHSH and CDR2 is LQKENI. The CDR3 is made up of 16 amino acids. The CDR3 bases are TGTGCCAGCTCTCCCCCTAGGGCTAGCGGACGGAATGAGCAGTTCTTC. It translates to CASSPPRASGRNEQFF.

The chain combines TRBV7-9 with TRBJ2-7; D is perhaps TRBD2 (5 bases). Germline-derived CDR1 and CDR2 are SEHNR and FQNEAQ (reference sequence). V was shortened by 7 bases and J by 7 bases, with 14 bases between the two germline ends. This CDR3 spans 12 amino acids. This chain's CDR3 is CASTPAGHEQYF. As DNA, the CDR3 is TGTGCCAGCACCCCGGCGGGCCATGAGCAGTACTTC.

The table lists this clonotype with a few counts. This chain connects TRBV6-2 or TRBV6-3 to TRBJ2-4; D gene unclear. CDR1 and CDR2 from the germline V gene are MNHEY and SVGEGT. CDR3 size: 14 residues. V gave up 2 bases and J gave up 0 bases, with 5 bases separating them. The CDR3: CASSYLLAKNIQYF. CDR3 in DNA: TGTGCCAGCAGTTACCTTCTAGCCAAAAACATTCAGTACTTC.

The chain combines TRBV20-1 with TRBJ2-3; tentative D call: TRBD2 (6 bases). CDR1 and CDR2 from the germline V gene are DFQATT and SNEGSKA (reference sequence). The CDR3 is 15 residues long. The V end was cut by 1 base, the J end by 1 base, with 12 bases between. CDR3 residues: CSARVGLWGTDTQYF. The CDR3 coding sequence is TGCAGTGCTAGAGTCGGACTATGGGGCACAGATACGCAGTATTTT.

This clonotype appeared a few times. CDR3 loop: CASGGFGNSPLHF. CDR3 in DNA: TGTGCCAGCGGGGGGTTCGGTAATTCACCCCTCCACTTT. V gene TRBV6-6 combines with J gene TRBJ1-6, with D maybe TRBD1 (5 bases). This CDR3 has 13 residues. Germline V CDR1 and CDR2: MNHNY, SVGAGI (reference sequence). Trimming left V 8 bases short and J 6 bases short, with 11 bases between.